These 21 T cell receptor beta chains came from one sample sequenced in a study of CD8 T cells in ankylosing spondylitis. Using its own MiXCR run on the 5' RACE reads, TCRdb lists one record per CDR3 protein. Among about 69,000 distinct CDR3 sequences, over 4% were seen once, and the ten largest hold about 2.2%. Sequencing was done on a sample of blood, either unsorted or a sorted T cell fraction (not recorded which). These receptors all stem from a male donor with ankylosing spondylitis or in good health (not recorded which).

The sample holds many counts of this clonotype. The V gene is TRBV6-2 or TRBV6-3, the J gene TRBJ1-5; D is possibly TRBD1 (5 bases). The V gene's germline CDR1 is MNHEY and CDR2 SVGEGT. The CDR3 sequence is 16 residues long. The V and J ends lost 7 bases and 0 bases respectively, with 16 bases between them. As DNA, the CDR3 is TGTGCCAGCACCCAGGGCTACATCGATAGCAATCAGCCCCAGCATTTT. Translated: CASTQGYIDSNQPQHF.

At least ten counts were recorded for this clonotype. This chain uses TRBV12-3 or TRBV12-4 with TRBJ1-5; the D gene is possibly TRBD1 (5 bases). The V and J ends lost 7 bases and 2 bases respectively, with 9 bases between them. The CDR3 is made up of 13 amino acids. The CDR3 reads CASMRGGNQPQHF. CDR3 DNA: TGTGCCAGCATGAGAGGGGGCAATCAGCCCCAGCATTTT.

This clonotype occurred many times. The rearrangement uses TRBV28 and TRBJ2-1; 8 bases are a match to TRBD2. Trimming took 10 bases from V and 8 from J; bases not matched to a gene: 13. There are 14 residues in the CDR3. CDR1 is MDHEN, CDR2 SYDVKM, per germline. The CDR3 is CATSPGGGEDEQFF. The CDR3 DNA is TGTGCCACCAGCCCCGGGGGGGGGGAGGATGAGCAGTTCTTC.

The chain employs TRBV4-3 and TRBJ2-5, with 7 bases identical to TRBD1. The germline V gene has CDR1 LGHNA and CDR2 YSLEER. V shed 0 bases and J 5 bases; nucleotides not matched to a gene: 9. This CDR3 contains 16 residues. CDR3 coding DNA: TGCGCCAGCAGCCAAGATCCGGCAGGGGGATTGGAGACCCAGTACTTC. Protein sequence: CASSQDPAGGLETQYF.

This clonotype was detected many times. The chain joins TRBV20-1 to TRBJ2-3; D is uncertain. Germline V lookup: CDR1 DFQATT, CDR2 SNEGSKA (reference sequence). CDR3 length: 15 amino acids. Trimming stripped 0 bases from V and 1 base from J, with 11 bases between. The CDR3 reads CSARDVETGTDTQYF. CDR3 bases: TGCAGTGCTAGAGATGTTGAGACTGGCACAGATACGCAGTATTTT.

Ten or more counts support this clonotype. This rearrangement joins TRBV5-4 to TRBJ2-3; D possibly corresponds to TRBD1 (5 bases). The CDR3 length is 15 residues. V dropped 4 bases and J dropped 4 bases, with 16 bases sitting between them. Per the germline V gene, CDR1 is SGHNT and CDR2 is YYREEE (reference sequence). The CDR3 protein is CASSPDTFRPDTQYF. In DNA form, the CDR3 reads TGTGCCAGCAGCCCGGACACGTTCCGGCCAGATACGCAGTATTTT.

In this sample, this clonotype turned up many times. V gene TRBV5-1 combines with J gene TRBJ2-3; D might be TRBD1 (5 bases). Germline V gene data show CDR1 as SGHRS and CDR2 as YFSETQ. The germline V and J ends were trimmed by 7 bases and 1 base, with 10 bases remaining between them. The CDR3 totals 13 residues. This chain's CDR3 is CASCMGRTDTQYF. In DNA, the CDR3 is TGCGCCAGCTGTATGGGGCGCACAGATACGCAGTATTTT.

This clonotype has a handful of counts. V and J are TRBV10-3 and TRBJ2-3; D ambiguous. The V end lost 4 bases, the J end lost 5 bases, and 4 bases lay between the germline ends. The CDR3 extends over 11 amino acids. CDR1 and CDR2 (germline): ENHRY, SYGVKD. CDR3 nucleotide sequence: TGTGCCATCAGTGCCGGAGATACGCAGTATTTT. Its protein product is CAISAGDTQYF.

Many counts were recorded for this clonotype. This chain connects TRBV18 to TRBJ2-7; 7 nucleotides line up with TRBD1. The CDR3 sequence is 14 residues long. With 1 base clipped from V and 5 bases from J, the junction kept 5 bases outside the gene matches. Looked up from germline, CDR1 is KGHSH and CDR2 is LQKENI. The CDR3 spells CASSPRSGQNEQYF. The CDR3, as DNA: TGTGCCAGCTCACCACGCTCGGGACAGAACGAGCAGTACTTC.

The chain links TRBV20-1 to TRBJ1-1; D gene ambiguous. The CDR3 is made up of 13 amino acids. Germline CDR1 and CDR2: DFQATT and SNEGSKA (reference sequence). The V end was cut by 1 base, the J end by 4 bases, with 10 bases between. This chain's CDR3 is CSARGQPGTEAFF. The DNA for the CDR3 is TGCAGTGCTAGAGGGCAGCCGGGCACTGAAGCTTTCTTT.

This clonotype was detected ten times or more. The J gene is TRBJ2-2, the V gene TRBV5-1, with D unresolved. The length of the CDR3 is 15 residues. The germline V and J ends were trimmed by 0 bases and 1 base, with 7 bases remaining between them. Germline CDR1 SGHRS, CDR2 YFSETQ. The CDR3 nucleotides read TGCGCCAGCAGCTTGGAGTCAAAGAACACCGGGGAGCTGTTTTTT. It yields the protein CASSLESKNTGELFF.

This clonotype was counted ten times or more. This sequence joins TRBV7-2 and TRBJ1-5; D is uncertain. The V gene's germline CDR1 is SGHTA and CDR2 FQGNSA. The length of the CDR3 is 17 residues. V lost 0 bases to trimming and J lost 2 bases, with 14 bases between them. The CDR3 region is CASSLALDNPGNQPQHF. DNA of the CDR3: TGTGCCAGCAGCTTAGCGCTTGATAACCCGGGCAATCAGCCCCAGCATTTT.

At least ten counts were recorded for this clonotype. This chain links TRBV4-2 with TRBJ1-6; 9 bases agree with TRBD1. The V gene end was trimmed by 5 bases and the J gene end by 0 bases; junction bases not matched to a gene: 11. CDR1 and CDR2 (germline): LGHNA, YNFKEQ. The CDR3 runs to 19 residues. The CDR3 sequence is CASSGGQGVLSSYNSPLHF. In nucleotides, the CDR3 is TGTGCCAGCAGCGGGGGACAGGGAGTCTTAAGCTCCTATAATTCACCCCTCCACTTT.

This clonotype appeared many times. The chain employs TRBV7-8 and TRBJ2-3, with 7 bases identical to TRBD1. CDR1 and CDR2 (germline): SGHVS, FQNEAQ. The CDR3 consists of 16 residues. J gave up 5 bases and V 5 bases, and 13 bases lay outside the gene matches. The CDR3 DNA reads TGTGCCAGCAGCCTCACAGAAGGACAGGATGAAGATACGCAGTATTTT. It codes for CASSLTEGQDEDTQYF.

This clonotype was counted at least ten times. For the CDR3, the DNA is TGTGCCTGGAAGACGGACACATCTCGGGGCTACACCTTC. It encodes CAWKTDTSRGYTF. The chain couples TRBV30 to TRBJ1-2, with D perhaps matching TRBD1 (5 bases). V lost 4 bases and J 8 bases, leaving 17 bases between the germline ends. This CDR3 contains 13 residues. CDR1 and CDR2 from the germline V gene are GTSNPN and SVGIG (reference sequence).

This clonotype was counted many times. This chain joins TRBV12-3 or TRBV12-4 and TRBJ2-1; D call uncertain. The CDR3 runs 12 residues. V was cut by 5 bases and J by 9 bases, with 11 bases left in between. CDR3 region: CASSRPLGEQFF. In DNA, the CDR3 is TGTGCCAGCAGTCGCCCGCTGGGTGAGCAGTTCTTC.

There are many counts of this clonotype. The chain is built from TRBV20-1 and TRBJ1-5, with 8 bases fitting TRBD1. V dropped 3 bases and J dropped 0; count of bases not matched to a gene: 10. The germline V gene encodes CDR1 DFQATT and CDR2 SNEGSKA (reference sequence). The CDR3 sequence is 17 residues long. The CDR3 DNA reads TGCAGTGCTAGTACAGGGGGTTTACCAAATAGCAATCAGCCCCAGCATTTT. Translated: CSASTGGLPNSNQPQHF.

This clonotype was seen at least ten times. The chain employs TRBV7-8 and TRBJ2-1; TRBD2 agrees at 7 bases. There are 15 residues in the CDR3. Looked up from germline, CDR1 is SGHVS and CDR2 is FQNEAQ. The junction had 8 bases not matched to a gene; V was cut back by 0 bases and J by 9 bases. CDR3 bases: TGTGCCAGCAGCTTAGCCTGGGAGGGACTGGGTGAGCAGTTCTTC. It translates to CASSLAWEGLGEQFF.

CDR3 in DNA: TGTGCCAGCAGCTTCGCGGGTAACACTGAAGCTTTCTTT. It translates to CASSFAGNTEAFF. The chain employs TRBV7-2 and TRBJ1-1; D ambiguous. This CDR3 region has 13 residues. V lost 3 bases to trimming and J lost 2 bases, with 7 bases between them. Germline V lookup: CDR1 SGHTA, CDR2 FQGNSA.

This clonotype was recorded at least ten times. The V call is TRBV2, the J call TRBJ1-1, with a possible D match to TRBD1 (5 bases). Germline-derived CDR1 and CDR2 are SNHLY and FYNNEI. CDR3 size: 14 residues. The V gene lost 6 bases and the J gene lost 1 base, with 12 bases spanning the gap. DNA of the CDR3: TGTGCCAGCAGGTTTTTCGGGGCGAACACTGAAGCTTTCTTT. This codes for CASRFFGANTEAFF.

This clonotype occurred many times. CDR3 sequence reads: CASSQYALAPRAYEQYF. The DNA for the CDR3 is TGCGCCAGCAGCCAGTACGCCCTGGCACCCCGGGCCTACGAGCAGTACTTC. The rearrangement joins TRBV4-1 to TRBJ2-7; D call uncertain. V was shortened by 3 bases and J by 2 bases, with 20 bases between the two germline ends. Per germline, CDR1 MGHRA and CDR2 YSYEKL. This CDR3 is built from 17 residues.